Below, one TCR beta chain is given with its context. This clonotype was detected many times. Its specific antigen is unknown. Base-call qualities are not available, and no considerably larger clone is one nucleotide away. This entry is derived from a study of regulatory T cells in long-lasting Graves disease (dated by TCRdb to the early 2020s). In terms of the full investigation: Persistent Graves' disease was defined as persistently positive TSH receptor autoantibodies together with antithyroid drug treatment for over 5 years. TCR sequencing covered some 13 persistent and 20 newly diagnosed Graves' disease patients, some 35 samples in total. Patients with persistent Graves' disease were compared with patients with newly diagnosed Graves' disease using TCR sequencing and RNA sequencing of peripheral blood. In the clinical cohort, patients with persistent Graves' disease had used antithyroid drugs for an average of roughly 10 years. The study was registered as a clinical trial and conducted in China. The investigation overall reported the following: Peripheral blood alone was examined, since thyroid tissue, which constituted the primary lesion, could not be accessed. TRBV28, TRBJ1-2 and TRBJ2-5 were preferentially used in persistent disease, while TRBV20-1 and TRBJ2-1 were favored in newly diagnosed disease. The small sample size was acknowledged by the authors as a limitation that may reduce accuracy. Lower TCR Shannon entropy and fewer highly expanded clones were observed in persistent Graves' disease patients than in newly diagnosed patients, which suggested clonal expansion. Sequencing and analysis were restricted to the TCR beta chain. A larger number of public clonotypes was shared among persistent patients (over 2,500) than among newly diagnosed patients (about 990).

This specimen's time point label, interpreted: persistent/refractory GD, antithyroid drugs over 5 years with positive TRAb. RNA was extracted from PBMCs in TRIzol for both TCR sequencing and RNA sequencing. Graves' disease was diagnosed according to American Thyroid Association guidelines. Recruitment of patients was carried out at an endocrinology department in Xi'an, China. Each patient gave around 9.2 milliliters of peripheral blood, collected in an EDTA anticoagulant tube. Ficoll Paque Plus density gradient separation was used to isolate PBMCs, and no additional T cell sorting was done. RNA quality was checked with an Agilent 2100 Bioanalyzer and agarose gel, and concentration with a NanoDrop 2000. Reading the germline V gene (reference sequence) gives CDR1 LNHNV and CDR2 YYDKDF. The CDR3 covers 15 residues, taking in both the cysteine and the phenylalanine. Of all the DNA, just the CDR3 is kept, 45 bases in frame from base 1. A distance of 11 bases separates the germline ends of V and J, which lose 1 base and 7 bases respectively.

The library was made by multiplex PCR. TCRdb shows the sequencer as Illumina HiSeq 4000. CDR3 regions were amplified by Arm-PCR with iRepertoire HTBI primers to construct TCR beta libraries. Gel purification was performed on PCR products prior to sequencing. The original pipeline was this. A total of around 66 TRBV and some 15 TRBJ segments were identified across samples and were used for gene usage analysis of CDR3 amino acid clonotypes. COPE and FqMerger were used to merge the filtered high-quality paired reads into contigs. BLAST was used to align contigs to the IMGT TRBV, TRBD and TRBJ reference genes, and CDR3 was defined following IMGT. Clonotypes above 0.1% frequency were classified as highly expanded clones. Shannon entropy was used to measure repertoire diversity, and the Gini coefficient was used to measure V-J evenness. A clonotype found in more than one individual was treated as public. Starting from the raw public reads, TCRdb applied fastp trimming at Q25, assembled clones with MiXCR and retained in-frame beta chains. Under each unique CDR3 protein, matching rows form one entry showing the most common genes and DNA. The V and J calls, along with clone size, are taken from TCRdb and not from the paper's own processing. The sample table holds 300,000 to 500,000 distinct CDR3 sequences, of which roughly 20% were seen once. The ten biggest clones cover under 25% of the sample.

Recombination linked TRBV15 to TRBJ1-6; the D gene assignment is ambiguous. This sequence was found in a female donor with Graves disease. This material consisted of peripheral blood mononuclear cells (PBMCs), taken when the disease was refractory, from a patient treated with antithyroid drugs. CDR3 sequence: CATSRGAGGNSPLHF. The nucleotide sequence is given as TGTGCCACCAGCAGAGGGGCAGGCGGGAATTCACCCCTCCACTTT. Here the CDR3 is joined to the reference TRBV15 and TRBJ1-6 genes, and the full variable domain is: DAMVIQNPRYQVTQFGKPVTLSCSQTLNHNVMYWYQQKSSQAPKLLFHYYDKDFNNEADTPDNFQSRRPNTSFCFLDIRSPGLGDTAMYLCATSRGAGGNSPLHFGNGTRLTVT.